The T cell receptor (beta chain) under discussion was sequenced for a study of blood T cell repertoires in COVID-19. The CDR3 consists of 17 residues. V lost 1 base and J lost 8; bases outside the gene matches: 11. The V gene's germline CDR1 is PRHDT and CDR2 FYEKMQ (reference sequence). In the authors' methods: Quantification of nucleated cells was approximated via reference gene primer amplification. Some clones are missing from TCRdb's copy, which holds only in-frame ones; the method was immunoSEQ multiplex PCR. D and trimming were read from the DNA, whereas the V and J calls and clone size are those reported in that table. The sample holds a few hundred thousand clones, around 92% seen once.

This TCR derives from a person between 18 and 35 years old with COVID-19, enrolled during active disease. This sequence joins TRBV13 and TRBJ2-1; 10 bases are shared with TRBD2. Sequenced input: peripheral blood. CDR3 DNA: TGTGCCAGCAGCTTAGTCAATCTAGCGGGAGATCGCGATGAGCAGTTCTTC. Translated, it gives CASSLVNLAGDRDEQFF.